The present T cell receptor beta chain was sequenced within a study of shared clonotypes between healthy human individuals. Method: immunoSEQ multiplex PCR; TCRdb's copy keeps in-frame clones and lacks some. Of nearly 1 million clones listed, approximately 80% were seen once; the top ten hold 1.5%. This TCR was sampled from a man younger than 35 in good health. Sequencing was performed on memory CD4+ T cells sorted from blood. Subset: CD45RA-negative fraction.

CDR3 protein: CASSLAVSGDSEQFF. CDR3 sequence (DNA): TGTGCCAGCAGCTTGGCCGTTTCGGGCGACAGTGAGCAGTTCTTC. J is TRBJ2-1 and V is TRBV5-4; D is possibly TRBD1 (5 bases). The CDR3 is 15 amino acids. Germline V gene data show CDR1 as SGHNT and CDR2 as YYREEE (reference sequence). The V end was cut by 0 bases, the J end by 9 bases, with 16 bases between.